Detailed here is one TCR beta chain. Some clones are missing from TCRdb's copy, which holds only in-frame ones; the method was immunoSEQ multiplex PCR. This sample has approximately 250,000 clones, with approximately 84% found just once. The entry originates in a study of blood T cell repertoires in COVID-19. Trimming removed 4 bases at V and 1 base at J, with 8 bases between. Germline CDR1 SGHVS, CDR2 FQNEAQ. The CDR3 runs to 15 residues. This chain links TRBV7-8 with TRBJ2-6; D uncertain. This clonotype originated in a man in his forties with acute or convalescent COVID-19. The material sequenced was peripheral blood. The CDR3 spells CASSYQSSGANVLTF. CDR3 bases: TGTGCCAGCAGCTACCAGTCATCTGGGGCCAACGTCCTGACTTTC.